The sample holds one count of the clone carrying this T cell receptor beta chain. Its antigen is as yet unknown. The donors were part of the validation cohort, which consisted of approximately 110 subjects and was separate from the first cohort of 666 subjects. The germline gives CDR1 SNHLY, CDR2 FYNNEI. The CDR3 covers 15 residues. The V gene lost 10 bases and the J gene lost 1 base, with 19 bases spanning the gap. This entry belongs to a study of cytomegalovirus exposure and HLA in healthy donors. The study, taken as a whole, reports: Both high specificity and high sensitivity reportedly marked the classifier's diagnosis of cytomegalovirus status.

Produced via immunoSEQ multiplex PCR; TCRdb's table is partial and in-frame only. The sample carries about 160,000 clones, roughly nine tenths recorded once. This TCR derives from a woman aged 18-29 years in good health and CMV-seropositive. The gene calls are TRBV2 and TRBJ1-1; maybe TRBD1 (5 bases). Specimen: PBMCs. The CDR3 coding sequence is TGTGCCACCATCGAGGGGAGGACAAGGAACACTGAAGCTTTCTTT. Protein: CATIEGRTRNTEAFF.